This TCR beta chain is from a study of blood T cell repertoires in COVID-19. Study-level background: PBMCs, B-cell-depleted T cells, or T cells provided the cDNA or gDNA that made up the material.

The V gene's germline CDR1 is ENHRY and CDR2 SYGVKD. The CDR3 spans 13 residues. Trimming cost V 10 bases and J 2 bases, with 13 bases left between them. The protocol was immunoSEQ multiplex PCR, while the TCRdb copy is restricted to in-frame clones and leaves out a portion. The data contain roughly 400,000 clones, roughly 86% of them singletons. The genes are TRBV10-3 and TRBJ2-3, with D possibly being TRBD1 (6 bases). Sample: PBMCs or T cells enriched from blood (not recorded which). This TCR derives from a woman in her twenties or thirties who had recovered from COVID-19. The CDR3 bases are TGTGCCACACGGGACACCAACACAGATACGCAGTATTTT. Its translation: CATRDTNTDTQYF.